Following are 11 T cell receptor beta chains from one sample sequenced in a study of CD8 T cells in Susac syndrome. Random-hexamer reverse transcription was applied to about 0.45 to 1 ug RNA. From the immunoSEQ multiplex PCR reads, TCRdb called clonotypes with MiXCR, one entry per CDR3 protein. There are around 120,000 distinct CDR3 sequences in the sample; around 94% occur only once, and 0.093% lies in the top ten. Sequenced sample: CD4+ T cells from PBMCs. These receptors were taken from a human donor with multiple sclerosis.

The rearrangement joins TRBV9 to TRBJ2-3; D is perhaps TRBD1 (5 bases). CDR3 length: 14 amino acids. Trimming pared 4 bases from V and 1 base from J, leaving 10 bases between. Germline V lookup: CDR1 SGDLS, CDR2 YYNGEE. CDR3 sequence reads: CASSPQGGTDTQYF. DNA of the CDR3: TGTGCCAGCAGCCCGCAGGGTGGCACAGATACGCAGTATTTT.

The chain joins TRBV4-2 to TRBJ1-2; 7 bases line up with TRBD1. There are 14 residues in the CDR3. Germline values: CDR1 LGHNA, CDR2 YNFKEQ. V was pared by 7 bases and J by 6 bases, with 11 bases of the junction left unmatched. The chain's CDR3 is CASTQTGVGDGYTF. The CDR3, as DNA: TGTGCCAGCACACAAACAGGGGTCGGTGATGGCTACACCTTC.

This chain connects TRBV30 to TRBJ1-2; D is uncertain. CDR1 and CDR2 (germline): GTSNPN, SVGIG (reference sequence). CDR3 length: 13 residues. V was pared by 3 bases and J by 0 bases, with 8 bases between. The CDR3 loop reads CAWRMGTNYGYTF. DNA for the CDR3: TGTGCCTGGAGGATGGGGACTAACTATGGCTACACCTTC.

The chain uses TRBV3-1 and TRBJ2-3, with a weak D call TRBD2 (5 bases). Trimming left V 4 bases short and J 2 bases short, with 7 bases between. This CDR3 has 13 amino acids. Germline V gives CDR1 LGHDT, CDR2 YNNKEL (reference sequence). DNA for the CDR3: TGTGCCAGCAGCCCGGACTTCACAGATACGCAGTATTTT. It translates to CASSPDFTDTQYF.

The chain couples TRBV5-6 to TRBJ1-2; 7 bases map to TRBD1. Germline-derived CDR1 and CDR2 are SGHDT and YYEEEE. J was trimmed by 5 bases and V by 2 bases; bases with no gene match: 6. CDR3 length: 14 residues. CDR3 DNA: TGTGCCAGCAGCTTAAGGGGGCGCACGTATGGCTACACCTTC. This translates into CASSLRGRTYGYTF.

The V gene is TRBV13, the J gene TRBJ1-1; TRBD1 might be the D (5 bases). V lost 3 bases, J lost 2 bases, and 16 bases lay in between. Germline CDR1 is PRHDT and CDR2 is FYEKMQ (reference sequence). The CDR3 is 16 amino acids. Written as DNA, the CDR3 is TGTGCCAGCAGCTTGAAGGGGTGGGGCTTAAACACTGAAGCTTTCTTT. Amino acid sequence: CASSLKGWGLNTEAFF. Full variable domain (rest looked up from reference TRBV13 and TRBJ1-1): AAGVIQSPRHLIKEKRETATLKCYPIPRHDTVYWYQQGPGQDPQFLISFYEKMQSDKGSIPDRFSAQQFSDYHSELNMSSLELGDSALYFCASSLKGWGLNTEAFFGQGTRLTVV.

The chain links TRBV29-1 to TRBJ2-7, with 7 bases aligning to TRBD1. The V gene end was trimmed by 0 bases and the J gene end by 4 bases; junction bases not matched to a gene: 6. The V gene's germline CDR1 is SQVTM and CDR2 ANQGSEA. The CDR3 consists of 14 residues. Here the CDR3 reads CSVEDQNRGYEQYF. For the CDR3, the DNA is TGCAGCGTTGAAGATCAAAACAGGGGTTACGAGCAGTACTTC.

The chain recombines TRBV20-1 with TRBJ1-5; maybe TRBD1 (5 bases). CDR3 length: 12 amino acids. CDR1 is DFQATT, CDR2 SNEGSKA, per germline (reference sequence). V lost 3 bases, J lost 5 bases, and 8 bases lay in between. The CDR3 spells CSASQGDQPQHF. The CDR3 DNA is TGCAGTGCTAGTCAGGGTGATCAGCCCCAGCATTTT.

This sequence joins TRBV7-3 and TRBJ2-5, with 14 bases matching TRBD2. The germline CDR1 and CDR2 sequences are SGHTA and FQGTGA. J lost 2 bases, V lost 5 bases, and 4 bases had no gene match. CDR3 length: 16 residues. CDR3 coding DNA: TGTGCCAGCAGCCTAGGACTAGCGGGGGGACAAGAGACCCAGTACTTC. Protein product: CASSLGLAGGQETQYF.

V gene TRBV20-1 combines with J gene TRBJ2-1; 11 bases agree with TRBD2. After removal of 5 bases from V and 4 bases from J, the junction contained 4 bases not matched to a gene. Germline V gene lookup returns CDR1 DFQATT and CDR2 SNEGSKA (reference sequence). The CDR3 length is 14 residues. CDR3 protein: CSAPPSGGYNEQFF. The CDR3 DNA is TGCAGTGCTCCCCCTAGCGGGGGGTACAATGAGCAGTTCTTC.

The chain is built from TRBV9 and TRBJ1-3, with a possible D match to TRBD1 (6 bases). The CDR3 spans 14 residues. Trimming took 3 bases from V and 0 from J, leaving 7 bases between them. The V gene's germline CDR1 is SGDLS and CDR2 YYNGEE. CDR3 nucleotides: TGTGCCAGCAGCGACAGGGTCTCTGGAAACACCATATATTTT. Translated: CASSDRVSGNTIYF.